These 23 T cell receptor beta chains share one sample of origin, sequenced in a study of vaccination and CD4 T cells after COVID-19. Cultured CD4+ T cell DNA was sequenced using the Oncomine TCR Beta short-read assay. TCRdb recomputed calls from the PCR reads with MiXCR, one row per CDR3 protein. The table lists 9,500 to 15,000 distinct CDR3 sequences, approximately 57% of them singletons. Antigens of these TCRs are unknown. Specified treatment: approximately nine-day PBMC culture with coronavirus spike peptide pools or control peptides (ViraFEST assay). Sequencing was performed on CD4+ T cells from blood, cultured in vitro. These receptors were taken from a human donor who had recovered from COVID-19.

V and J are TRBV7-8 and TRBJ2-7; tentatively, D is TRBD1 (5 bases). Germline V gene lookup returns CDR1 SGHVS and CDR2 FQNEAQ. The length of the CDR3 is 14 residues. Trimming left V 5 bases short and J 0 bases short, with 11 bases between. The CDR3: CASSPWTFSYEQYF. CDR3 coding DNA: TGTGCCAGCAGCCCCTGGACATTCTCCTACGAGCAGTACTTC.

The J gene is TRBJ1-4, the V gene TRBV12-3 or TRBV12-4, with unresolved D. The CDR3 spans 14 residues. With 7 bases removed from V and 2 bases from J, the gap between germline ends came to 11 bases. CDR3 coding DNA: TGTGCCAGCATGAGGGAGATCACTAATGAAAAACTGTTTTTT. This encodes CASMREITNEKLFF.

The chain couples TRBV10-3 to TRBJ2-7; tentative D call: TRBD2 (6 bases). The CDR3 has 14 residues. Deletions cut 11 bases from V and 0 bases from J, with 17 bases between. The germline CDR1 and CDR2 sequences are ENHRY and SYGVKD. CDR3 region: CAAGSAGTSYEQYF. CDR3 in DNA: TGTGCCGCCGGCTCGGCGGGGACCTCCTACGAGCAGTACTTC.

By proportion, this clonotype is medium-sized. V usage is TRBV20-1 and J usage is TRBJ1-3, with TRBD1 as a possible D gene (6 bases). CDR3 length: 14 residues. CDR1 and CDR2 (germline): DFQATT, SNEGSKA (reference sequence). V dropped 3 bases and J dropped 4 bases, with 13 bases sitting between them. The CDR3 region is CSASAGDVGNTIYF. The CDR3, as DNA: TGCAGTGCTAGTGCAGGGGACGTGGGAAACACCATATATTTT.

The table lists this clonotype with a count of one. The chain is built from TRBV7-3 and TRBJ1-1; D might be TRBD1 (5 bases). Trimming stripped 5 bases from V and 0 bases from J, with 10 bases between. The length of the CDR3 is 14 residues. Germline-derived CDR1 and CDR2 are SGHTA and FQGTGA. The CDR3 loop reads CASSPGTMNTEAFF. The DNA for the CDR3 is TGTGCCAGCAGCCCGGGGACGATGAACACTGAAGCTTTCTTT.

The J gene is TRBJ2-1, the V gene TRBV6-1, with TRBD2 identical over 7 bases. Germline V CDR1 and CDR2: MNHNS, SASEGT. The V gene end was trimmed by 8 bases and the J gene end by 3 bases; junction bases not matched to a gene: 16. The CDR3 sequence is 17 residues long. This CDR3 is CASWGGATWTSYNEQFF. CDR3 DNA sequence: TGTGCCAGCTGGGGGGGAGCCACCTGGACTAGCTACAATGAGCAGTTCTTC.

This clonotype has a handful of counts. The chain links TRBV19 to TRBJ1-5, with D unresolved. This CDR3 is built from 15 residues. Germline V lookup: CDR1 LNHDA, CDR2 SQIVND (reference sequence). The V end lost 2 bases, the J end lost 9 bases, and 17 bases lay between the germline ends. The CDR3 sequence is CASSIISIGVGPQHF. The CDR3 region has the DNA TGTGCCAGTAGTATAATCAGCATTGGGGTCGGGCCCCAGCATTTT. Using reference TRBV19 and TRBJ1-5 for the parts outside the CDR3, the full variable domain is DGGITQSPKYLFRKEGQNVTLSCEQNLNHDAMYWYRQDPGQGLRLIYYSQIVNDFQKGDIAEGYSVSREKKESFPLTVTSAQKNPTAFYLCASSIISIGVGPQHFGDGTRLSIL.

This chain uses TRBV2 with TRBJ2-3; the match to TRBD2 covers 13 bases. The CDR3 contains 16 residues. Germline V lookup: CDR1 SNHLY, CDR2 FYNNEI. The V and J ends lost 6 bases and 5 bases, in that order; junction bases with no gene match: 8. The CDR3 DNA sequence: TGTGCCAGCAGCCCACAACTAGCGGGAGGGCAAGATACGCAGTATTTT. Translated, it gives CASSPQLAGGQDTQYF.

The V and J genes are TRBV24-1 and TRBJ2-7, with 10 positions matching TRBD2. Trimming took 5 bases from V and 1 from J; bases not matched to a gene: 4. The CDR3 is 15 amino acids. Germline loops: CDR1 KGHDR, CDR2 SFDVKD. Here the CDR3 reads CATSALAGGSYEQYF. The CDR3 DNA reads TGTGCCACCAGTGCTTTAGCGGGGGGATCCTACGAGCAGTACTTC.

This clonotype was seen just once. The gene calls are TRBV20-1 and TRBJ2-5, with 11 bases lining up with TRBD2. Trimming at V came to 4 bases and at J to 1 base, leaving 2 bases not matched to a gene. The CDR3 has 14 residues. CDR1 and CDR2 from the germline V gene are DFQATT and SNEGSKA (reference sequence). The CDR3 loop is CSAKGLAVQETQYF. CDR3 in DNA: TGCAGTGCTAAGGGACTAGCGGTCCAAGAGACCCAGTACTTC.

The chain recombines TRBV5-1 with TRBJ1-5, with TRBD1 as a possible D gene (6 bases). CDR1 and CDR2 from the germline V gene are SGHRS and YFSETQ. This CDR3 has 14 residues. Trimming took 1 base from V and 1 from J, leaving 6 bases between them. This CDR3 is CASSLTGSNQPQHF. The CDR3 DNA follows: TGCGCCAGCAGCTTGACAGGGAGCAATCAGCCCCAGCATTTT.

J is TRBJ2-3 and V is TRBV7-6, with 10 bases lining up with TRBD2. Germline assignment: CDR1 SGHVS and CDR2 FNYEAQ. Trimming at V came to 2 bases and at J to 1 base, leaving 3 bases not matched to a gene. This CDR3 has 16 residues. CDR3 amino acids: CASSLLGLAGTDTQYF. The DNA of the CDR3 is TGTGCCAGCAGCTTACTAGGACTAGCGGGCACAGATACGCAGTATTTT.

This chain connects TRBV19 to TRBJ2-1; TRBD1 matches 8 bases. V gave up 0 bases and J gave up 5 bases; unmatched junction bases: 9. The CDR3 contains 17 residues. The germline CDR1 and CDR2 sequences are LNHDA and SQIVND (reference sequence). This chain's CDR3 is CASSIEAGGTWHNEQFF. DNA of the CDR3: TGTGCCAGTAGTATAGAGGCAGGGGGCACTTGGCACAATGAGCAGTTCTTC. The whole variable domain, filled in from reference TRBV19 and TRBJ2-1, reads DGGITQSPKYLFRKEGQNVTLSCEQNLNHDAMYWYRQDPGQGLRLIYYSQIVNDFQKGDIAEGYSVSREKKESFPLTVTSAQKNPTAFYLCASSIEAGGTWHNEQFFGPGTRLTVL.

CDR3 sequence reads: CASSYSGGTRFYEQYF. CDR3 DNA: TGTGCCAGCAGTTACTCTGGGGGGACTAGATTCTACGAGCAGTACTTC. The rearrangement links TRBV6-5 to TRBJ2-7, with 8 positions matching TRBD2. Germline V CDR1 and CDR2: MNHEY, SVGAGI. Trimming at V came to 0 bases and at J to 3 bases, leaving 7 bases not matched to a gene. The CDR3 runs 16 residues.

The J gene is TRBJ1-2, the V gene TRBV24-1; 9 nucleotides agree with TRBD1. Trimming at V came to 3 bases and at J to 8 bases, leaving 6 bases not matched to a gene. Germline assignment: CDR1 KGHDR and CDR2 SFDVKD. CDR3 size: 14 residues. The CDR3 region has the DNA TGTGCCACCAGTGATATAGAAGACAGGGGGGGCTACACCTTC. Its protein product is CATSDIEDRGGYTF.

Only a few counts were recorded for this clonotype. The CDR3 loop is CASSLKVEETQYF. The CDR3, as DNA: TGTGCCAGCAGCTTGAAGGTTGAAGAGACCCAGTACTTC. V gene TRBV5-4 combines with J gene TRBJ2-5; D not certain. This CDR3 spans 13 amino acids. The V end lost 1 base, the J end lost 3 bases, and 7 bases lay between the germline ends. CDR1 and CDR2 from the germline V gene are SGHNT and YYREEE (reference sequence).

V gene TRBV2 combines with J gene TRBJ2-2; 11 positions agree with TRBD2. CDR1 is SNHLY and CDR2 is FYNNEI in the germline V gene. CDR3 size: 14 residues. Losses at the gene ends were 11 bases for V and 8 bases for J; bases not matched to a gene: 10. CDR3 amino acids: CAGAALAGAGELFF. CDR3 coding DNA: TGTGCCGGGGCTGCACTAGCGGGAGCAGGGGAGCTGTTTTTT.

CDR3 in amino acids: CSARTGTSTDTQYF. The CDR3 region has the DNA TGCAGTGCTAGAACCGGGACTAGCACAGATACGCAGTATTTT. The chain carries TRBV20-1 and TRBJ2-3; a weak D match, TRBD2 (6 bases). V shed 2 bases and J shed 0 bases, with 9 bases lying between them. The germline V gene encodes CDR1 DFQATT and CDR2 SNEGSKA (reference sequence). The CDR3 totals 14 residues.

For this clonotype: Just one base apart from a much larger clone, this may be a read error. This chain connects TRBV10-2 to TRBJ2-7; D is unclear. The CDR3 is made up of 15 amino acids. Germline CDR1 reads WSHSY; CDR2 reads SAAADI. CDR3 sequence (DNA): TGCGCCAGCAGTGCTCCGCGCGGTCTCCATGGCGAGCAGCACTTC. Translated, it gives CASSAPRGLHGEQHF.

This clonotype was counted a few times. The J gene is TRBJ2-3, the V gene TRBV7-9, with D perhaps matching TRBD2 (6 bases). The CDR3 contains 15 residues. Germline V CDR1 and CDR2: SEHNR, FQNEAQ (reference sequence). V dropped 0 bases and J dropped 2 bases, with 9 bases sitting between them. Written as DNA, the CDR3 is TGTGCCAGCAGCTTAGCGGGGGGTTTCACAGATACGCAGTATTTT. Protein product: CASSLAGGFTDTQYF.

The CDR3 coding sequence is TGTGCCAGCAGCCCGACTAGCGGGAGGCCCTACGAGCAGTACTTC. Its translation is CASSPTSGRPYEQYF. This chain uses TRBV7-2 with TRBJ2-7; 13 bases are shared with TRBD2. Losses at the gene ends were 5 bases for V and 2 bases for J; bases not matched to a gene: 3. The CDR3 runs 15 residues. CDR1 and CDR2 from the germline V gene are SGHTA and FQGNSA.

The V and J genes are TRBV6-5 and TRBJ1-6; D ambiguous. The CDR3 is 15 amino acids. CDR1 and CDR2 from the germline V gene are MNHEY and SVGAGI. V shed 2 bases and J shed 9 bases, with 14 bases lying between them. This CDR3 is CASSYGVRHVSPLHF. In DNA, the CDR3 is TGTGCCAGCAGTTACGGGGTGAGACATGTTTCACCCCTCCACTTT.

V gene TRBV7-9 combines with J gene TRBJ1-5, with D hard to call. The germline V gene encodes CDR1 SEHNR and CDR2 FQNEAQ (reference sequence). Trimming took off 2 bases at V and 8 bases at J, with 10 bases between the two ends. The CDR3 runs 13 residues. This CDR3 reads CASSLSGGKPQHF. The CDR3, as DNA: TGTGCCAGCAGCTTATCGGGAGGGAAGCCCCAGCATTTT.